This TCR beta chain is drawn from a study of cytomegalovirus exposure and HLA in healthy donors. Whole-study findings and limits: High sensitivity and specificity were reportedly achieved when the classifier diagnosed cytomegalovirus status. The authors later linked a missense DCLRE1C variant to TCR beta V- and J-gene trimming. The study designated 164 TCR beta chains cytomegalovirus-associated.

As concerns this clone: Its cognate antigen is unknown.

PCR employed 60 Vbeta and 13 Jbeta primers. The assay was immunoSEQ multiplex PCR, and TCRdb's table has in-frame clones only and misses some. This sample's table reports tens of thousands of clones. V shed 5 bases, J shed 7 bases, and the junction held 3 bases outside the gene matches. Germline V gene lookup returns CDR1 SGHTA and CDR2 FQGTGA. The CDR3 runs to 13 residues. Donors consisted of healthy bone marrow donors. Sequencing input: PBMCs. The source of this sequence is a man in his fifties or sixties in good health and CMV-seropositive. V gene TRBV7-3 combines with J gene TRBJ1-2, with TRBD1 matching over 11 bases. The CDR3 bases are TGTGCCAGCAGCCTTGGGACAGGGGGTGGCTACACCTTC. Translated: CASSLGTGGGYTF. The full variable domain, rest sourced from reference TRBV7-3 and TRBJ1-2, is GAGVSQTPSNKVTEKGKYVELRCDPISGHTALYWYRQSLGQGPEFLIYFQGTGAADDSGLPNDRFFAVRPEGSVSTLKIQRTERGDSAVYLCASSLGTGGGYTFGSGTRLTVV.